The clone carrying this T cell receptor beta chain was picked up one time. The entry originates in a study of neoadjuvant anti-PD-1 for oral cavity cancer. Turning to the study itself: Most patients had three to four biweekly doses of 3 mg/kg nivolumab before resection.

Germline CDR1 is DFQATT and CDR2 is SNEGSKA (reference sequence). J lost 11 bases, V lost 6 bases, and 8 bases had no gene match. The CDR3 contains 11 residues. Documented time point: after neoadjuvant nivolumab, at surgical resection. Sequencing used immunoSEQ multiplex PCR; TCRdb keeps in-frame clones, though not all of them. The sample holds approximately 9,400 clones, about 70% seen once. The chain combines TRBV20-1 with TRBJ1-1; 8 bases are a match to TRBD1. Sequencing used PBMCs, obtained after nivolumab (anti-PD-1) treatment. The receptor's source is a person between 40 and 85 years old with oral cavity squamous cell carcinoma. The chain's CDR3 is CSAPQGARAFF. As DNA, the CDR3 is TGCAGTGCCCCTCAGGGGGCACGGGCTTTCTTT.